What follows describes a single T cell receptor (beta chain). Its specificity is not known. These data are taken from a study of cytomegalovirus exposure and HLA in healthy donors. Study-level results: Common viral pathogens seemed to be connected with several of the most significant clusters, according to a later analysis.

The V and J ends lost 5 bases and 11 bases, in that order; junction bases with no gene match: 6. Germline CDR1 is SQVTM and CDR2 is ANQGSEA. This CDR3 contains 12 residues. Researchers ran the PCR with 60 Vbeta and 13 Jbeta primers. TCRdb's table, derived via immunoSEQ multiplex PCR, lists solely in-frame clones and lacks some. This repertoire shows around 130,000 clones, about 74% found once; its top ten account for 6.6%. Sequencing input: PBMCs. The rearrangement uses TRBV29-1 and TRBJ1-4, with 9 nucleotides matching TRBD1. This TCR was sampled from a man aged 35 to 55 in good health and CMV-seropositive. CDR3 sequence: CSVRTGVEKLFF. The CDR3 DNA reads as TGCAGCGTTAGGACAGGGGTGGAGAAACTGTTTTTT.